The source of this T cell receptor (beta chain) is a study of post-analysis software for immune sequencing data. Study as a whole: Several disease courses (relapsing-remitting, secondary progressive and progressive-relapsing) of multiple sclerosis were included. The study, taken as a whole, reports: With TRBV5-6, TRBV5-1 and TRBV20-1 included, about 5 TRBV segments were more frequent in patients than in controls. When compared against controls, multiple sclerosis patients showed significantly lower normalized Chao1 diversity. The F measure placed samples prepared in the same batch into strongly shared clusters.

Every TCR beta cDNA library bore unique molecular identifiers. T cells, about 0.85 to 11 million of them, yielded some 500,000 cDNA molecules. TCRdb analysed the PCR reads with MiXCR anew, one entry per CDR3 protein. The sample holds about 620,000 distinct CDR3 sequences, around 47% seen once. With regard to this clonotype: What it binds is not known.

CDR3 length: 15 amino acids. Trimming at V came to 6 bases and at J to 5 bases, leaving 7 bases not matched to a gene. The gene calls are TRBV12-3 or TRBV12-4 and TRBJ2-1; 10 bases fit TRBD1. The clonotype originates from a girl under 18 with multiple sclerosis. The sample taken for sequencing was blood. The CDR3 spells CASSLTGGLHNEQFF. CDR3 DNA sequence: TGTGCCAGCAGCTTGACAGGGGGCCTACACAATGAGCAGTTCTTC.